These 9 T cell receptor beta chains originate from one sample sequenced in a study of shared clonotypes between healthy human individuals. Data came from immunoSEQ multiplex PCR; TCRdb stores just in-frame clones and leaves some out. The repertoire holds 550,000 to 600,000 clones, with 70% to 80% as singletons. Specimen: PBMCs. Receptors originate from a woman aged 35 to 49 in good health. Some clones in this sample may be carry-over from other donors' samples.

The chain joins TRBV6-5 to TRBJ2-5, with D perhaps matching TRBD1 (6 bases). Trimming shortened V by 5 bases and J by 2 bases, and 9 bases separated the two germline ends. The germline CDR1 and CDR2 sequences are MNHEY and SVGAGI. The length of the CDR3 is 13 residues. CDR3 amino acids: CASSRQGQETQYF. The CDR3 bases are TGTGCCAGCAGTCGCCAGGGGCAAGAGACCCAGTACTTC.

The chain uses TRBV15 and TRBJ2-1; perhaps D is TRBD1 or TRBD2 (5 bases each). In germline, CDR1 is LNHNV, CDR2 YYDKDF (reference sequence). The CDR3 loop spans 15 amino acids. Trimming removed 1 base from V and 1 base from J, with 8 bases in between. As DNA, the CDR3 is TGTGCCACCAGCAGAGTTGGGGGTTCCTACAATGAGCAGTTCTTC. It is translated as CATSRVGGSYNEQFF.

The chain recombines TRBV15 with TRBJ2-4; possibly TRBD2 for D (5 bases). Trimming stripped 0 bases from V and 8 bases from J, with 11 bases between. The germline V gene encodes CDR1 LNHNV and CDR2 YYDKDF (reference sequence). This CDR3 is 14 amino acids long. CDR3 sequence (DNA): TGTGCCACCAGCAGAGACGCGGGTGCGGACATTCAGTACTTC. Translated, it gives CATSRDAGADIQYF.

The CDR3 loop is CASGPTGNTIYF. CDR3 nucleotides: TGTGCCAGCGGCCCGACCGGAAACACCATATATTTT. The chain uses TRBV6-1 and TRBJ1-3; D is uncertain. CDR1 MNHNS and CDR2 SASEGT come from the germline V gene. This CDR3 spans 12 amino acids. V was trimmed by 8 bases and J by 4 bases, leaving 9 bases between them.

The chain combines TRBV7-2 with TRBJ2-7; the match to TRBD2 covers 13 bases. Germline CDR1 is SGHTA and CDR2 is FQGNSA. With V trimmed by 5 bases and J by 3 bases, 4 bases remained unmatched. The CDR3 runs to 15 residues. The CDR3 protein is CASSVGLAGFYEQYF. The CDR3 DNA sequence: TGTGCCAGCAGCGTGGGACTAGCGGGATTCTACGAGCAGTACTTC.

This clone was detected only once. In the same sample, other DNA sequences code for this CDR3. The rearrangement uses TRBV18 and TRBJ2-5, with 7 bases matching TRBD1. This CDR3 has 14 residues. The V gene's germline CDR1 is KGHSH and CDR2 LQKENI. Trimming at V came to 3 bases and at J to 1 base, leaving 2 bases not matched to a gene. CDR3 in amino acids: CASSPRTGQETQYF. CDR3 nucleotide sequence: TGTGCCAGCTCACCTCGGACAGGCCAAGAGACCCAGTACTTC. The full variable domain, with the rest looked up from reference TRBV18 and TRBJ2-5, is NAGVMQNPRHLVRRRGQEARLRCSPMKGHSHVYWYRQLPEEGLKFMVYLQKENIIDESGMPKERFSAEFPKEGPSILRIQQVVRGDSAAYFCASSPRTGQETQYFGPGTRLLVL.

This chain joins TRBV2 and TRBJ1-5; no firm D call. This CDR3 has 12 amino acids. The V end was cut by 6 bases, the J end by 5 bases, with 8 bases between. Germline CDR1 and CDR2: SNHLY and FYNNEI. CDR3 coding DNA: TGTGCCAGCAGGGAGACCCATCAGCCCCAGCATTTT. Protein: CASRETHQPQHF.

This sequence joins TRBV28 and TRBJ2-1; no clear D gene. CDR1 is MDHEN, CDR2 SYDVKM, per germline. V lost 2 bases and J lost 6, with 8 bases in between. CDR3 length: 13 residues. The CDR3 is CASSLVLSNEQFF. CDR3 DNA: TGTGCCAGCAGTTTAGTTCTCTCCAATGAGCAGTTCTTC. Filled out from reference TRBV28 and TRBJ2-1, the complete variable domain reads DVKVTQSSRYLVKRTGEKVFLECVQDMDHENMFWYRQDPGLGLRLIYFSYDVKMKEKGDIPEGYSVSREKKERFSLILESASTNQTSMYLCASSLVLSNEQFFGPGTRLTVL.

The chain joins TRBV5-4 to TRBJ2-2; TRBD2 matches 11 bases. The V and J ends lost 4 bases and 3 bases, in that order; junction bases with no gene match: 5. Germline CDR1 is SGHNT and CDR2 is YYREEE (reference sequence). This CDR3 spans 16 amino acids. For the CDR3, the DNA is TGTGCCAGCAGCCTAATGGGACTAGCGGACACCGGGGAGCTGTTTTTT. Its translation: CASSLMGLADTGELFF.